Sequencing of this T cell receptor beta chain was carried out in a study of cytotoxic CD8 clonotypes in ibrutinib-treated CLL. Turning to the study itself: Sequenced samples delivered averages of some 260,000 productive templates and some 93,000 productive rearrangements.

CDR1 and CDR2 (germline): LNHDA, SQIVND (reference sequence). The CDR3 is 15 amino acids. V lost 3 bases, J lost 5 bases, and 14 bases lay in between. Genomic DNA in a quantity of 2 to 2.5 micrograms was derived from cryopreserved PBMCs for TCR beta libraries. Overall study findings and caveats: Pretreatment clonality was elevated relative to age-matched healthy donors and paralleled circulating CD8+ T-cell counts.

Turning to this clone: Its antigen remains unknown.

Clones were sequenced by immunoSEQ multiplex PCR, and TCRdb holds only the in-frame ones, with some missing. The sample lists about 270,000 clones, 65% to 85% occurring once. The rearrangement uses TRBV19 and TRBJ1-5; TRBD1 is a possible D gene (5 bases). This specimen was PBMCs, taken at disease progression, from a patient treated with ibrutinib. The receptor was derived from a human donor with chronic lymphocytic leukemia. The chain's CDR3 is CASSIVRAGDQPQHF. As DNA, the CDR3 is TGTGCCAGTAGTATCGTCAGGGCGGGCGATCAGCCCCAGCATTTT. Variable domain in full (rest from reference TRBV19 and TRBJ1-5): DGGITQSPKYLFRKEGQNVTLSCEQNLNHDAMYWYRQDPGQGLRLIYYSQIVNDFQKGDIAEGYSVSREKKESFPLTVTSAQKNPTAFYLCASSIVRAGDQPQHFGDGTRLSIL.